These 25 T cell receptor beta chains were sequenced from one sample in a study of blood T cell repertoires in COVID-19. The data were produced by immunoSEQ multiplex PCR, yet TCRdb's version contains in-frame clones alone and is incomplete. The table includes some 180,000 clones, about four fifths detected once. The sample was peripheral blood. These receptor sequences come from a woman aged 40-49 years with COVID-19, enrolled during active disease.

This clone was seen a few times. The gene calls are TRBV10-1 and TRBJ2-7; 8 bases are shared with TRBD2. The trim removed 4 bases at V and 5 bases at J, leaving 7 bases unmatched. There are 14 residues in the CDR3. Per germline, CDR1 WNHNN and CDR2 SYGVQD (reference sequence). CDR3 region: CASSGVPGGNEQYF. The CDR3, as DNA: TGCGCCAGCAGTGGGGTCCCGGGGGGGAACGAGCAGTACTTC.

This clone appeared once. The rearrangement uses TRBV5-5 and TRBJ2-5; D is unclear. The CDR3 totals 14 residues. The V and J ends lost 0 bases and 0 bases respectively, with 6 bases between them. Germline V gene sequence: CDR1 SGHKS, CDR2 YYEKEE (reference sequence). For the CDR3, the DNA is TGTGCCAGCAGCTTGGAACAGAACCAAGAGACCCAGTACTTC. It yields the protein CASSLEQNQETQYF. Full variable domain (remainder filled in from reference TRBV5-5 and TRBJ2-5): DAGVTQSPTHLIKTRGQQVTLRCSPISGHKSVSWYQQVLGQGPQFIFQYYEKEERGRGNFPDRFSARQFPNYSSELNVNALLLGDSALYLCASSLEQNQETQYFGPGTRLLVL.

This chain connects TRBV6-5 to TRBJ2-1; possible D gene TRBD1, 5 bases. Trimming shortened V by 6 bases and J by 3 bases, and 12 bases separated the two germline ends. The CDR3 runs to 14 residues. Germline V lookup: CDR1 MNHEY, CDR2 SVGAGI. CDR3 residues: CASRDTEFYNEQFF. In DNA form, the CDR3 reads TGTGCCAGCAGGGACACGGAATTCTACAATGAGCAGTTCTTC.

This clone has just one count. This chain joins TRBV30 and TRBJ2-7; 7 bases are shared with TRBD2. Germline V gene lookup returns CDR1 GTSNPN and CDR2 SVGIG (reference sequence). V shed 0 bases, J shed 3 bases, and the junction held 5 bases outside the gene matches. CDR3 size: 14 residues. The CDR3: CAWSVGSGNYEQYF. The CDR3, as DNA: TGTGCCTGGAGTGTAGGGAGCGGGAACTACGAGCAGTACTTC.

The CDR3 DNA is TGTGCCAGCAGCACCCCCGCCGGGGAGCAGTACTTC. It translates to CASSTPAGEQYF. This chain joins TRBV5-5 and TRBJ2-7; unclear D gene. V was cut by 4 bases and J by 7 bases, with 12 bases left in between. CDR1 SGHKS and CDR2 YYEKEE come from the germline V gene (reference sequence). CDR3 length equals 12 residues.

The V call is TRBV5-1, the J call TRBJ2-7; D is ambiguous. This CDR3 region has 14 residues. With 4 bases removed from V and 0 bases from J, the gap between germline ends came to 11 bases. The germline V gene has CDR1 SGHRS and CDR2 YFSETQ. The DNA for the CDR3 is TGCGCCAGCAGCCGCACGGCAGGCTCCTACGAGCAGTACTTC. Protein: CASSRTAGSYEQYF.

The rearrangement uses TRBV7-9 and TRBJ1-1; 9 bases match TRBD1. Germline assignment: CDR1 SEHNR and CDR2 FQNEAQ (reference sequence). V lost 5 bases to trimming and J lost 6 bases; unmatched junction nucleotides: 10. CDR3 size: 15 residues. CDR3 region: CASSEARTGESEAFF. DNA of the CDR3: TGTGCCAGCAGCGAGGCGAGGACAGGGGAGTCTGAAGCTTTCTTT.

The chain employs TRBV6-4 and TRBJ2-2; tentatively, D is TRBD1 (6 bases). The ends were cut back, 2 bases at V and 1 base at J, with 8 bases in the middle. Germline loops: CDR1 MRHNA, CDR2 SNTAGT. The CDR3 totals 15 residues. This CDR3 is CASSDGGQNTGELFF. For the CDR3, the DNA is TGTGCCAGCAGTGACGGGGGACAGAACACCGGGGAGCTGTTTTTT.

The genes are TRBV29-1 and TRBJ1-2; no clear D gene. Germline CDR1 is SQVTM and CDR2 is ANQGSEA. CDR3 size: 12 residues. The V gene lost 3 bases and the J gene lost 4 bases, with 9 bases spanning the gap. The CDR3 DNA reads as TGCAGCGTTGAGGAACAGACCTATGGCTACACCTTC. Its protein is CSVEEQTYGYTF.

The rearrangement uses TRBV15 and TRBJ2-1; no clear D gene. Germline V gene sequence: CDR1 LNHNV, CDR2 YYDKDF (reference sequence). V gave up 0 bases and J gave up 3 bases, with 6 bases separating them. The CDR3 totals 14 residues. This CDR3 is CATSRDLVYNEQFF. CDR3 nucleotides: TGTGCCACCAGCAGAGATCTCGTCTACAATGAGCAGTTCTTC. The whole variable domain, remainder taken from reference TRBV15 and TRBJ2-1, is DAMVIQNPRYQVTQFGKPVTLSCSQTLNHNVMYWYQQKSSQAPKLLFHYYDKDFNNEADTPDNFQSRRPNTSFCFLDIRSPGLGDTAMYLCATSRDLVYNEQFFGPGTRLTVL.

The CDR3 DNA reads TGTGCCTGGAGTGTTGGCAGGGGGCCTGTAGGTGAAAAACTGTTTTTT. This gives the protein CAWSVGRGPVGEKLFF. The V gene is TRBV30, the J gene TRBJ1-4, with 8 bases identical to TRBD1. CDR3 size: 16 residues. The germline CDR1 and CDR2 sequences are GTSNPN and SVGIG (reference sequence). The V and J ends lost 0 bases and 7 bases, in that order; junction bases with no gene match: 10.

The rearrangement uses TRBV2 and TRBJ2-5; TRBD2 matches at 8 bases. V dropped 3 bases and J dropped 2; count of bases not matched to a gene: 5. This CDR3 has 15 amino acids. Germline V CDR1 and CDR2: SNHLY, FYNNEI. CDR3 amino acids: CASSDIAGFQETQYF. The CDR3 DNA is TGTGCCAGCAGTGATATAGCGGGGTTTCAAGAGACCCAGTACTTC.

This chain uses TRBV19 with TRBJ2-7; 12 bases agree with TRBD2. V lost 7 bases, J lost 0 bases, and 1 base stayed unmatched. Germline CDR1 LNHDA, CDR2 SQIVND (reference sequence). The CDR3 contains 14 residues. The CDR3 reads CASKTSGSSYEQYF. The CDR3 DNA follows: TGTGCCAGTAAGACTAGCGGGAGCTCCTACGAGCAGTACTTC.

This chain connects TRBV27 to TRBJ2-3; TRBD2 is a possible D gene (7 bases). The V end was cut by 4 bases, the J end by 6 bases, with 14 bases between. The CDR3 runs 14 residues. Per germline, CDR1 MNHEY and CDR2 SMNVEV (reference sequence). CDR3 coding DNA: TGTGCCAGCAGTTCTGCGGGGGCTGGGGATACGCAGTATTTT. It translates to CASSSAGAGDTQYF.

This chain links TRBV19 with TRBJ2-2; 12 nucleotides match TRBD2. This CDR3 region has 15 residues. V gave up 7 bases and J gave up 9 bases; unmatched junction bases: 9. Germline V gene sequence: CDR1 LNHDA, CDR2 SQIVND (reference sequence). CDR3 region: CASTLSTSGSRELFF. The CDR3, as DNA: TGTGCCAGTACCCTGTCGACTAGCGGGAGTCGGGAGCTGTTTTTT.

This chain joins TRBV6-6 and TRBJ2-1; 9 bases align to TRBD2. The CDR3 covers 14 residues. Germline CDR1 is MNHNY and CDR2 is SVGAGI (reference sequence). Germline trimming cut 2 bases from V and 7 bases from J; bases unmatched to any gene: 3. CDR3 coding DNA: TGTGCCAGCAGTTACGGCGGGAGGGTGAATGAGCAGTTCTTC. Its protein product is CASSYGGRVNEQFF.

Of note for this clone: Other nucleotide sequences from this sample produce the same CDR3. The CDR3 DNA follows: TGTGCCAGCAGCTTGGTGGCGGGGAGCACAGATACGCAGTATTTT. Its translation: CASSLVAGSTDTQYF. The V and J genes are TRBV7-3 and TRBJ2-3; maybe TRBD2 (6 bases). Between the trimmed V and J ends, which lost 3 bases and 0 bases, there was a span of 10 bases. Germline V gene data show CDR1 as SGHTA and CDR2 as FQGTGA. There are 15 residues in the CDR3.

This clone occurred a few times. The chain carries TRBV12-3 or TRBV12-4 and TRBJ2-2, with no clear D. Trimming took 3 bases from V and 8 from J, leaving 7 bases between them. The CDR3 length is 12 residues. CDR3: CASSFPPGELFF. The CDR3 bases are TGTGCCAGCAGTTTTCCCCCGGGGGAGCTGTTTTTT.

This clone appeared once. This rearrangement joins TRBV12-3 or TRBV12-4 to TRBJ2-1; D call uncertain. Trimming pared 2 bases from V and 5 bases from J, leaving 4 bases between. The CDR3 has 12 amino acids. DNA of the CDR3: TGTGCCAGCAGTTTAACGGACAATGAGCAGTTCTTC. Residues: CASSLTDNEQFF.

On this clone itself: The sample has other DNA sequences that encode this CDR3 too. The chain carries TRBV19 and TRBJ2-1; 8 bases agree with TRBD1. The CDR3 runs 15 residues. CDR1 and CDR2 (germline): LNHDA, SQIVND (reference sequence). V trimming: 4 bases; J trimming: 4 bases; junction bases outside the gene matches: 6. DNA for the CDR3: TGTGCCAGTAGTACCGGGACAGGAACGTACAATGAGCAGTTCTTC. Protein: CASSTGTGTYNEQFF.

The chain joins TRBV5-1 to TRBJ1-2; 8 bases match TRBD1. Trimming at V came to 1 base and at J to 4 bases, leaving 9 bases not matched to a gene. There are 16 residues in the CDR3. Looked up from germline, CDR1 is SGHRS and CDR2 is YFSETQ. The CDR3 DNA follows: TGCGCCAGCAGCTTGACAACCGGGACAGGTAGCTATGGCTACACCTTC. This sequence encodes CASSLTTGTGSYGYTF.

In DNA form, the CDR3 reads TGTGCCAGCAGCTCAGATATGAACACTGAAGCTTTCTTT. Residues: CASSSDMNTEAFF. This chain connects TRBV7-3 to TRBJ1-1; D uncertain. This CDR3 has 13 amino acids. Trimming took 4 bases from V and 0 from J, leaving 6 bases between them. Germline CDR1 and CDR2: SGHTA and FQGTGA.

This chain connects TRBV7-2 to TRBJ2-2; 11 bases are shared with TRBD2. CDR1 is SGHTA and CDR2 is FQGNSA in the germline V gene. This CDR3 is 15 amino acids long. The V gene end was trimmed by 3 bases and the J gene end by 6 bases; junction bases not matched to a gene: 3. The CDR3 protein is CASSFTSGRAGELFF. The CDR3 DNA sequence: TGTGCCAGCAGCTTCACTAGCGGGAGAGCCGGGGAGCTGTTTTTT. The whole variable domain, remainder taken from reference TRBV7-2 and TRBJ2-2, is GAGVSQSPSNKVTEKGKDVELRCDPISGHTALYWYRQSLGQGLEFLIYFQGNSAPDKSGLPSDRFSAERTGGSVSTLTIQRTQQEDSAVYLCASSFTSGRAGELFFGEGSRLTVL.

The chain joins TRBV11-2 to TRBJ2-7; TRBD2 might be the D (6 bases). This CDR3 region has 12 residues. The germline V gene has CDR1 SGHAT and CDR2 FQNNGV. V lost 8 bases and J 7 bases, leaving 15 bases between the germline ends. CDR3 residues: CASGGAPREQYF. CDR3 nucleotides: TGTGCCAGCGGCGGGGCACCCCGGGAGCAGTACTTC.

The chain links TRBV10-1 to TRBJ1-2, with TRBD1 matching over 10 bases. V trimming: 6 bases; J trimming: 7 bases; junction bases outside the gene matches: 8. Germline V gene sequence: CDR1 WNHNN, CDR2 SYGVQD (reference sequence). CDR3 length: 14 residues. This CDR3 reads CASSPDRGKSGYTF. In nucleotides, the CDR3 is TGCGCCAGCAGCCCGGACAGGGGGAAAAGTGGCTACACCTTC.